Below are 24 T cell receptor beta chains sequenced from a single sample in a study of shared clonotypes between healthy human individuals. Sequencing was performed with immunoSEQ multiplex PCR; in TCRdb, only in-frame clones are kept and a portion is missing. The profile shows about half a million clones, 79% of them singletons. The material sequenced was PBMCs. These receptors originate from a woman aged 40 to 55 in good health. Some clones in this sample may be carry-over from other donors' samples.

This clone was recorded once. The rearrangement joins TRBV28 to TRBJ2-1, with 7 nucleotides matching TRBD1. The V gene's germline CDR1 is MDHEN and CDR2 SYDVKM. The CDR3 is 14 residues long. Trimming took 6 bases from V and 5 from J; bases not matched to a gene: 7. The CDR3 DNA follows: TGTGCCAGCAGCCGACAGGGTCTCAACAATGAGCAGTTCTTC. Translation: CASSRQGLNNEQFF. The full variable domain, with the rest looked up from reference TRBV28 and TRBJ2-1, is DVKVTQSSRYLVKRTGEKVFLECVQDMDHENMFWYRQDPGLGLRLIYFSYDVKMKEKGDIPEGYSVSREKKERFSLILESASTNQTSMYLCASSRQGLNNEQFFGPGTRLTVL.

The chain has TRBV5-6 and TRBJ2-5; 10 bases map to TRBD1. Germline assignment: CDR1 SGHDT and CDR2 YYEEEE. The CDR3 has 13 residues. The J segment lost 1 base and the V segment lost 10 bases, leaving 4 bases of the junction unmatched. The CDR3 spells CASDRGLQETQYF. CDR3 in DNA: TGTGCCTCCGACAGGGGGCTCCAAGAGACCCAGTACTTC.

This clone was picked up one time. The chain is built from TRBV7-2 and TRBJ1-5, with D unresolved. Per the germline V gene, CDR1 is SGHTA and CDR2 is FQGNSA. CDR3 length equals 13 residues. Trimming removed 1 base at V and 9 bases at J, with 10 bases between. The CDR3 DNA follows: TGTGCCAGCAGCTTAGACCGTGACGGGCCCCAGCATTTT. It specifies CASSLDRDGPQHF.

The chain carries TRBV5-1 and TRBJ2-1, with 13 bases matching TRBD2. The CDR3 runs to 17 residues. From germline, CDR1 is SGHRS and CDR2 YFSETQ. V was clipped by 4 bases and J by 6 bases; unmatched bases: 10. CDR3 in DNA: TGCGCCAGCAGCCCGAGGACTAGCGGGAGCCCTGGCAATGAGCAGTTCTTC. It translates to CASSPRTSGSPGNEQFF.

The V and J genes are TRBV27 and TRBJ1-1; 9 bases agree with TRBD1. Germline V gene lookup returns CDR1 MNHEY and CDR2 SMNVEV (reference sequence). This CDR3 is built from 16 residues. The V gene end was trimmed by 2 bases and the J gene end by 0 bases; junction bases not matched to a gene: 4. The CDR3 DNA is TGTGCCAGCAGTTTACGGACAGGGGAGCTGAACACTGAAGCTTTCTTT. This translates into CASSLRTGELNTEAFF.

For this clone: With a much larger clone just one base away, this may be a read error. The chain's CDR3 is CASSLGGSYNEQFF. The DNA for the CDR3 is TGTGCCAGCAGCTTAGGGGGCTCCTACAATGAGCAGTTCTTC. The chain is built from TRBV7-9 and TRBJ2-1; D remains ambiguous. Deletions cut 1 base from V and 0 bases from J, with 4 bases between. CDR3 length: 14 residues. Germline CDR1 is SEHNR and CDR2 is FQNEAQ (reference sequence).

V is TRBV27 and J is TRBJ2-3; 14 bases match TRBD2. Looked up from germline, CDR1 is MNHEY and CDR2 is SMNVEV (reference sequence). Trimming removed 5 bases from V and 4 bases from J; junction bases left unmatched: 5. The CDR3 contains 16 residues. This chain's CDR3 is CASSPGTSGSADTQYF. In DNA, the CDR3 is TGTGCCAGCAGTCCCGGGACTAGCGGGAGTGCAGATACGCAGTATTTT.

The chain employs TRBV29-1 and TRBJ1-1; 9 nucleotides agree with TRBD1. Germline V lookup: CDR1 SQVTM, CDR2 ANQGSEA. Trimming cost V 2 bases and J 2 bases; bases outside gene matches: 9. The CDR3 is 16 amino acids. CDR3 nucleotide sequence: TGCAGCGTTGAAAGTCCTGGACAGGGGCTAAACACTGAAGCTTTCTTT. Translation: CSVESPGQGLNTEAFF.

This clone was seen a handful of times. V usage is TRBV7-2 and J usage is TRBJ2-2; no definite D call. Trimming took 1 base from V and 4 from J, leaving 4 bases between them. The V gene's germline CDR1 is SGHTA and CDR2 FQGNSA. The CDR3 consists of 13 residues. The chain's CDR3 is CASSLGPTGELFF. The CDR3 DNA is TGTGCCAGCAGCTTAGGACCCACCGGGGAGCTGTTTTTT.

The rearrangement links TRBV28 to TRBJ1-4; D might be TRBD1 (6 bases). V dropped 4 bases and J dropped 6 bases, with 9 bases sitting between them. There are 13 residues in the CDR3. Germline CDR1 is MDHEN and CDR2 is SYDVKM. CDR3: CASSSQGHEKLFF. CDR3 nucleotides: TGTGCCAGCAGTTCACAGGGCCATGAAAAACTGTTTTTT.

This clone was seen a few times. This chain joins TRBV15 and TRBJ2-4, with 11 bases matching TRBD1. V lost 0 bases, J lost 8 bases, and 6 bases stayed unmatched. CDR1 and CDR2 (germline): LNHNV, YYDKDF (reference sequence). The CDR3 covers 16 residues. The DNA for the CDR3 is TGTGCCACCAGCAGAGATCTCGGGACAGGGGGACACATTCAGTACTTC. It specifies CATSRDLGTGGHIQYF.

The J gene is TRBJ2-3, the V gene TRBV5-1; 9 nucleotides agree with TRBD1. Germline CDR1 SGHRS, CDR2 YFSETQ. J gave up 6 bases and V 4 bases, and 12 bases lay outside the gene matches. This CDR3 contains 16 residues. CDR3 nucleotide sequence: TGCGCCAGCAGCCCCGCCATTACAGGGGGCAGGGATACGCAGTATTTT. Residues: CASSPAITGGRDTQYF.

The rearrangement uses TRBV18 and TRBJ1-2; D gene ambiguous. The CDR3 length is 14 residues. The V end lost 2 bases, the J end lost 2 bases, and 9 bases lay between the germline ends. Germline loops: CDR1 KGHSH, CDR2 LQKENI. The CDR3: CASSPDSRNYGYTF. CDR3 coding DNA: TGTGCCAGCTCACCAGACTCCAGAAACTATGGCTACACCTTC.

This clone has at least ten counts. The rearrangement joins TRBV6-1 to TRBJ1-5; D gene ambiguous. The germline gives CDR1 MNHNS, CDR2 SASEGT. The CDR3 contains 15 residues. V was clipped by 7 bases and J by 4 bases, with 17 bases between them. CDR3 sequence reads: CASTALLGSNQPQHF. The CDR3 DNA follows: TGTGCCAGCACTGCCCTCCTGGGTTCGAATCAGCCCCAGCATTTT.

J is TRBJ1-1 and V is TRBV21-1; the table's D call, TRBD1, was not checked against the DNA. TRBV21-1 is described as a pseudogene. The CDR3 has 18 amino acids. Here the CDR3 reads CASSKATKAGDMGTEAFF. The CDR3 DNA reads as TGTGCCAGCAGCAAAGCTACAAAGGCAGGGGATATGGGGACTGAAGCTTTCTTT.

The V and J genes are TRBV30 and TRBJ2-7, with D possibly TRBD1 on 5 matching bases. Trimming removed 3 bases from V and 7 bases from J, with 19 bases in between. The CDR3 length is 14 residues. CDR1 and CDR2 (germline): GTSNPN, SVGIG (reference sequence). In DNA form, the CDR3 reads TGTGCCTGGAGCGCCCAGGGTGGCGTGGGGGAGCAGTACTTC. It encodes CAWSAQGGVGEQYF.

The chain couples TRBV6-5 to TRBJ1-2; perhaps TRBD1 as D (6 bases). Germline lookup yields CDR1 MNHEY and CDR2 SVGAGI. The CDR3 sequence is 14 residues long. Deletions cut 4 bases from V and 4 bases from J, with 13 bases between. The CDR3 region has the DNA TGTGCCAGCAGTTCACAGGGTCTAGCCTATGGCTACACCTTC. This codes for CASSSQGLAYGYTF.

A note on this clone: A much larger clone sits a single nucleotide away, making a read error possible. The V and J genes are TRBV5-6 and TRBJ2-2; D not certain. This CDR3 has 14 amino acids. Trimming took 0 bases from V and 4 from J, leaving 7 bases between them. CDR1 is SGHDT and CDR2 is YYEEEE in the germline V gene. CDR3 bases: TGTGCCAGCAGCTTGGGGGTCGCCACCGGGGAGCTGTTTTTT. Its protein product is CASSLGVATGELFF.

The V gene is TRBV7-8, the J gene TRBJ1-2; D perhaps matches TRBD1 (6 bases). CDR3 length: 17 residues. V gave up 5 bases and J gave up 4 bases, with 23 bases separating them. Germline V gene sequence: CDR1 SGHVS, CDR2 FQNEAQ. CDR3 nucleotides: TGTGCCAGCAGCCCAAGGACAGCGGGGGGGATGGTCTATGGCTACACCTTC. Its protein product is CASSPRTAGGMVYGYTF. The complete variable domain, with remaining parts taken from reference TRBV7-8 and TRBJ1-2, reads GAGVSQSPRYKVAKRGQDVALRCDPISGHVSLFWYQQALGQGPEFLTYFQNEAQLDKSGLPSDRFFAERPEGSVSTLKIQRTQQEDSAVYLCASSPRTAGGMVYGYTFGSGTRLTVV.

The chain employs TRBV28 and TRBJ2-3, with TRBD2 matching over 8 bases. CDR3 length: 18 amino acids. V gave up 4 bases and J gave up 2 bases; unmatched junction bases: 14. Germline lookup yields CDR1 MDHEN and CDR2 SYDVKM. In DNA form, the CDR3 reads TGTGCCAGCAGTTCATCGCCGGGACTAGGGACCTTCACAGATACGCAGTATTTT. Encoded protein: CASSSSPGLGTFTDTQYF.

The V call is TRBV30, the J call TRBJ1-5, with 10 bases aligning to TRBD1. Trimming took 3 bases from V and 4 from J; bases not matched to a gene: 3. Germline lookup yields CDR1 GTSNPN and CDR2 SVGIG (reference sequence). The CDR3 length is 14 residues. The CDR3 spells CAWSSGQGNQPQHF. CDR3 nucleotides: TGTGCCTGGAGCTCGGGACAGGGGAATCAGCCCCAGCATTTT.

The CDR3 protein is CASSTLGGQPQHF. The CDR3 DNA reads as TGTGCCAGTAGTACCTTGGGCGGTCAGCCCCAGCATTTT. The chain is built from TRBV19 and TRBJ1-5; D is undetermined. The germline CDR1 and CDR2 sequences are LNHDA and SQIVND (reference sequence). V gave up 4 bases and J gave up 6 bases, with 10 bases separating them. The CDR3 extends over 13 amino acids.

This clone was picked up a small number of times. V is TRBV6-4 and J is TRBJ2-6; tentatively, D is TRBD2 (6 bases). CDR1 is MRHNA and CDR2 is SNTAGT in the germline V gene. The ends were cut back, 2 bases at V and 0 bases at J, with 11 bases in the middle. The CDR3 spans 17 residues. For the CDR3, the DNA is TGTGCCAGCAGTGACATGGGGGGACTCTCTGGGGCCAACGTCCTGACTTTC. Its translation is CASSDMGGLSGANVLTF.

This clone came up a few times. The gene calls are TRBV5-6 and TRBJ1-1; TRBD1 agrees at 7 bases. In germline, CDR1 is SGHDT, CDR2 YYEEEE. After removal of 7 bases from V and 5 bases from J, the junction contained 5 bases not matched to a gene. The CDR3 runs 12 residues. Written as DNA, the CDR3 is TGTGCCAGCTCCACAGGGGTAACTGAAGCTTTCTTT. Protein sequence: CASSTGVTEAFF.